What follows is one TCR beta chain and its context. Its target is not known. The sample comes from a study of cytomegalovirus exposure and HLA in healthy donors. The V and J ends lost 4 bases and 0 bases, in that order; junction bases with no gene match: 10. The length of the CDR3 is 17 residues. Germline loops: CDR1 SGHDT, CDR2 YYEEEE. The PCR contained 60 Vbeta and 13 Jbeta primers. TCRdb's copy holds only in-frame clones and misses some; the assay was immunoSEQ multiplex PCR. This table holds approximately 150,000 clones, approximately 80% found once. Findings of the study overall: Several of the most significant clusters appeared linked to common viral pathogens, based on a later analysis.

Sequencing used PBMCs. This chain links TRBV5-6 with TRBJ1-3, with 7 nucleotides matching TRBD1. The TCR originated in a woman under 30 in good health and CMV-seropositive. The CDR3 loop is CASSPNRGRLSGNTIYF. For the CDR3, the DNA is TGTGCCAGCAGCCCTAACAGGGGACGGCTCTCTGGAAACACCATATATTTT.